The 27 T cell receptor beta chains in this list originate from one sample, sequenced in a study of T-cell reconstitution after alpha-beta-depleted transplantation in children. Unique molecular identifiers tagged the TCRbeta library. TCRdb used MiXCR to reprocess the PCR reads, holding one entry per CDR3 protein. This sample has about 600,000 distinct CDR3 sequences; around 13% occur once, and the top ten carry over 2%. The sample here was PBMCs, mostly from graft donor cells, taken 360 days after TCRalphabeta/CD19-depleted stem cell transplant. These receptors originate from a male patient younger than 18 who had a stem cell transplant for acute myeloid leukemia, so the T cells may come from the graft donor.

V gene TRBV7-2 combines with J gene TRBJ2-1, with 11 bases aligning to TRBD2. In germline, CDR1 is SGHTA, CDR2 FQGNSA. The CDR3 consists of 17 residues. The trim removed 5 bases at V and 5 bases at J, leaving 11 bases unmatched. CDR3: CASSKTVGLAENNEQFF. As DNA, the CDR3 is TGTGCCAGCAGCAAAACCGTGGGACTAGCGGAGAACAATGAGCAGTTCTTC.

The rearrangement joins TRBV29-1 to TRBJ1-2, with D possibly matching TRBD1 (6 bases). The CDR3 is 12 residues long. V was cut by 6 bases and J by 4 bases, with 12 bases left in between. Germline V gene sequence: CDR1 SQVTM, CDR2 ANQGSEA. The CDR3 DNA follows: TGCAGCGTCCTACAGGGACTCTATGGCTACACCTTC. This codes for CSVLQGLYGYTF.

J is TRBJ2-7 and V is TRBV4-3, with 7 bases identical to TRBD1. Trimming removed 2 bases from V and 3 bases from J; junction bases left unmatched: 16. Germline-derived CDR1 and CDR2 are LGHNA and YSLEER. This CDR3 spans 18 amino acids. The CDR3 coding sequence is TGCGCCAGCAGCCAATGGACAGGTGGGGAATTTGGGAACTACGAGCAGTACTTC. This encodes CASSQWTGGEFGNYEQYF.

The chain links TRBV7-9 to TRBJ2-4; 7 bases map to TRBD1. The CDR3 has 15 amino acids. V dropped 4 bases and J dropped 2; count of bases not matched to a gene: 5. From germline, CDR1 is SEHNR and CDR2 FQNEAQ (reference sequence). CDR3 sequence reads: CASSSDRAPKNIQYF. CDR3 in DNA: TGTGCCAGCAGCTCCGACAGGGCCCCCAAAAACATTCAGTACTTC.

This clonotype was picked up a small number of times. The V gene is TRBV5-1, the J gene TRBJ2-7; TRBD2 matches 8 bases. Germline trimming cut 5 bases from V and 5 bases from J; bases unmatched to any gene: 12. The CDR3 is 15 residues long. In germline, CDR1 is SGHRS, CDR2 YFSETQ. DNA of the CDR3: TGCGCCAGCAGTATTGGACTAGCCCTTTTTAACGAGCAGTACTTC. It specifies CASSIGLALFNEQYF.

This clonotype showed up just a few times. This chain links TRBV20-1 with TRBJ2-5; 8 nucleotides line up with TRBD1. J was trimmed by 5 bases and V by 5 bases; bases with no gene match: 7. The CDR3 totals 13 residues. Germline CDR1 DFQATT, CDR2 SNEGSKA (reference sequence). CDR3 DNA: TGCAGTGCTCGGAGACAGGGGTGGGAGACCCAGTACTTC. It is translated as CSARRQGWETQYF.

A few counts support this clonotype. V gene TRBV2 combines with J gene TRBJ2-7; TRBD2 matches 12 bases. Germline-derived CDR1 and CDR2 are SNHLY and FYNNEI. Trimming cost V 6 bases and J 4 bases; bases outside gene matches: 7. There are 15 residues in the CDR3. CDR3 bases: TGTGCCAGCAGGAGGACTAGCGGGAATCCATACGAGCAGTACTTC. Protein: CASRRTSGNPYEQYF.

The chain combines TRBV28 with TRBJ2-5; 8 nucleotides line up with TRBD2. V lost 5 bases to trimming and J lost 3 bases; unmatched junction nucleotides: 17. This CDR3 region has 18 residues. The germline gives CDR1 MDHEN, CDR2 SYDVKM. The CDR3 DNA reads as TGTGCCAGCAGTCCCGGACTAGCAGTCCGCCCACCGGAAGAGACCCAGTACTTC. Protein sequence: CASSPGLAVRPPEETQYF. Drawing the rest from reference TRBV28 and TRBJ2-5, the complete variable domain is DVKVTQSSRYLVKRTGEKVFLECVQDMDHENMFWYRQDPGLGLRLIYFSYDVKMKEKGDIPEGYSVSREKKERFSLILESASTNQTSMYLCASSPGLAVRPPEETQYFGPGTRLLVL.

This rearrangement joins TRBV18 to TRBJ2-3; 7 bases are a match to TRBD1. This CDR3 region has 17 residues. V lost 5 bases to trimming and J lost 3 bases; unmatched junction nucleotides: 14. CDR1 is KGHSH and CDR2 is LQKENI in the germline V gene. Written as DNA, the CDR3 is TGTGCCAGCTCAGGTCGAGTTACAGGGGTTGCGACAGATACGCAGTATTTT. This encodes CASSGRVTGVATDTQYF.

The chain recombines TRBV6-2 or TRBV6-3 with TRBJ2-6; D may be TRBD1 (5 bases). Looked up from germline, CDR1 is MNHEY and CDR2 is SVGEGT. V was pared by 0 bases and J by 0 bases, with 12 bases between. CDR3 size: 18 residues. CDR3: CASSYSRQPYSGANVLTF. The CDR3 DNA reads as TGTGCCAGCAGTTACTCGAGACAGCCCTACTCTGGGGCCAACGTCCTGACTTTC.

The sample holds a few counts of this clonotype. The V gene is TRBV14, the J gene TRBJ2-2; D uncertain. V lost 2 bases and J lost 3, with 10 bases in between. Germline V gene lookup returns CDR1 SGHDN and CDR2 FVKESK. The CDR3 totals 15 residues. The CDR3 loop reads CASSQKRSYTGELFF. The CDR3 nucleotides read TGTGCCAGCAGCCAAAAAAGGTCTTACACCGGGGAGCTGTTTTTT.

This clonotype was detected ten times or more. The V gene is TRBV14, the J gene TRBJ2-1; the D is unclear. There are 15 residues in the CDR3. Trimming shortened V by 6 bases and J by 0 bases, and 12 bases separated the two germline ends. Germline CDR1 SGHDN, CDR2 FVKESK. Here the CDR3 reads CASRAWNHSYNEQFF. The CDR3, as DNA: TGTGCCAGCAGAGCCTGGAACCACTCCTACAATGAGCAGTTCTTC.

This sequence joins TRBV15 and TRBJ2-7, with 8 nucleotides matching TRBD2. CDR1 is LNHNV, CDR2 YYDKDF, per germline (reference sequence). The J segment lost 4 bases and the V segment lost 2 bases, leaving 16 bases of the junction unmatched. This CDR3 is built from 18 residues. The CDR3 DNA is TGTGCCACCAGCAGACTTCTGACGAGCGGGAGCCCCACGTACGAGCAGTACTTC. Translated, it gives CATSRLLTSGSPTYEQYF.

This clonotype was counted ten times or more. The chain couples TRBV13 to TRBJ1-5, with unresolved D. CDR1 is PRHDT and CDR2 is FYEKMQ in the germline V gene (reference sequence). The CDR3 spans 12 residues. V was shortened by 0 bases and J by 6 bases, with 3 bases between the two germline ends. The CDR3 protein is CASSLGSQPQHF. CDR3 nucleotide sequence: TGTGCCAGCAGCTTAGGTAGTCAGCCCCAGCATTTT.

This clonotype has only a few counts. This chain links TRBV7-2 with TRBJ2-3, with 10 bases that match TRBD2. Germline values: CDR1 SGHTA, CDR2 FQGNSA. The CDR3 loop spans 14 amino acids. Unmatched junction bases numbered 14, after V lost 7 bases and J lost 13 bases. The CDR3 nucleotides are TGTGCCAGCACCCAAGTGAGCGGGAGGGCCCTTGAGTATTTT. Residues: CASTQVSGRALEYF.

J is TRBJ2-7 and V is TRBV7-2; D unclear. The CDR3 totals 12 residues. Germline values: CDR1 SGHTA, CDR2 FQGNSA. V lost 5 bases to trimming and J lost 4 bases, with 9 bases between them. The CDR3, as DNA: TGTGCCAGCAGCCGGGTGGGGTACGAGCAGTACTTC. It is translated as CASSRVGYEQYF.

J is TRBJ2-7 and V is TRBV6-1; a weak D match, TRBD2 (6 bases). The ends were cut back, 6 bases at V and 1 base at J, with 25 bases in the middle. This CDR3 is built from 18 residues. Germline-derived CDR1 and CDR2 are MNHNS and SASEGT. The CDR3 spells CASSRVGSAYWISYEQYF. The CDR3 region has the DNA TGTGCCAGCAGCCGAGTCGGGAGCGCGTACTGGATTTCCTACGAGCAGTACTTC.

The sample holds a few counts of this clonotype. The chain has TRBV28 and TRBJ2-1; TRBD2 agrees at 13 bases. This CDR3 has 17 residues. The V gene end was trimmed by 5 bases and the J gene end by 2 bases; junction bases not matched to a gene: 6. CDR1 MDHEN and CDR2 SYDVKM come from the germline V gene. The chain's CDR3 is CASSGGTSGIPYNEQFF. CDR3 nucleotide sequence: TGTGCCAGCAGTGGGGGGACTAGCGGGATTCCCTACAATGAGCAGTTCTTC.

The J gene is TRBJ2-4, the V gene TRBV20-1; no firm D call. Per germline, CDR1 DFQATT and CDR2 SNEGSKA (reference sequence). This CDR3 contains 15 residues. V was clipped by 1 base and J by 0 bases, with 10 bases between them. The CDR3 coding sequence is TGCAGTGCTAGAGGTGACATACTAGCCAAAAACATTCAGTACTTC. Protein sequence: CSARGDILAKNIQYF.

This clonotype was counted between two and nine times. The genes are TRBV5-1 and TRBJ2-5; 9 nucleotides match TRBD2. The CDR3 has 14 residues. Germline CDR1 is SGHRS and CDR2 is YFSETQ. After removal of 2 bases from V and 5 bases from J, the junction contained 4 bases not matched to a gene. CDR3 nucleotide sequence: TGCGCCAGCAGCTTAGCGGGAGGAGACGAGACCCAGTACTTC. Translated, it gives CASSLAGGDETQYF.

This clonotype was detected ten times or more. The gene calls are TRBV12-3 or TRBV12-4 and TRBJ2-1; 9 bases match TRBD1. The CDR3 extends over 15 amino acids. V shed 10 bases and J 8 bases; nucleotides not matched to a gene: 15. CDR3 bases: TGTGCCACCACCCTCTCCGGGACAGGGTGGGATGAGCAGTTCTTC. It yields the protein CATTLSGTGWDEQFF.

There are many counts of this clonotype. This chain uses TRBV6-2 or TRBV6-3 with TRBJ2-7; 8 bases are shared with TRBD2. The V gene end was trimmed by 5 bases and the J gene end by 5 bases; junction bases not matched to a gene: 8. The germline gives CDR1 MNHEY, CDR2 SVGEGT. The CDR3 length is 14 residues. The DNA of the CDR3 is TGTGCCAGCAGTCCCCAGCGGGAGTTTGACGAGCAGTACTTC. Protein product: CASSPQREFDEQYF.

This clonotype has only a few counts. The chain joins TRBV6-5 to TRBJ1-5; 7 nucleotides line up with TRBD1. CDR3 length: 17 residues. V lost 5 bases and J lost 2; bases outside the gene matches: 12. Germline-derived CDR1 and CDR2 are MNHEY and SVGAGI. The CDR3 loop reads CASSMGTAQGGNQPQHF. The CDR3 coding sequence is TGTGCCAGCAGTATGGGGACAGCTCAAGGGGGCAATCAGCCCCAGCATTTT.

This clonotype was counted between two and nine times. The chain has TRBV11-3 and TRBJ2-1; 8 bases are a match to TRBD2. The CDR3 loop spans 15 amino acids. Losses at the gene ends were 0 bases for V and 10 bases for J; bases not matched to a gene: 8. Per the germline V gene, CDR1 is SGHNT and CDR2 is YENEEA. This chain's CDR3 is CASSLDPAGGREQFF. DNA of the CDR3: TGTGCCAGCAGCTTAGATCCGGCGGGAGGCCGGGAGCAGTTCTTC.

This clonotype was seen more than once but under ten times. The chain joins TRBV29-1 to TRBJ2-7, with D perhaps TRBD1 or TRBD2 (5 bases each). V dropped 5 bases and J dropped 2 bases, with 10 bases sitting between them. The germline V gene encodes CDR1 SQVTM and CDR2 ANQGSEA. The CDR3 runs 12 residues. CDR3 sequence (DNA): TGCAGCGTTACCGGGACCACCTACGAGCAGTACTTC. Encoded protein: CSVTGTTYEQYF.

The chain joins TRBV4-3 to TRBJ2-1; D is perhaps TRBD1 or TRBD2 (5 bases each). V was clipped by 4 bases and J by 12 bases, with 13 bases between them. Germline values: CDR1 LGHNA, CDR2 YSLEER. The CDR3 consists of 12 residues. The CDR3 DNA sequence: TGCGCCAGCAGCCTAGACCGGGACGCGCAGTTCTTC. This codes for CASSLDRDAQFF.

J is TRBJ2-1 and V is TRBV9; D is possibly TRBD2 (6 bases). The CDR3 loop spans 14 amino acids. Germline CDR1 SGDLS, CDR2 YYNGEE. Trimming pared 2 bases from V and 4 bases from J, leaving 10 bases between. Here the CDR3 DNA reads TGTGCCAGCAGCGTGCGGGGAAATTACAATGAGCAGTTCTTC. It specifies CASSVRGNYNEQFF. Variable domain in full (rest from reference TRBV9 and TRBJ2-1): DSGVTQTPKHLITATGQRVTLRCSPRSGDLSVYWYQQSLDQGLQFLIQYYNGEERAKGNILERFSAQQFPDLHSELNLSSLELGDSALYFCASSVRGNYNEQFFGPGTRLTVL.